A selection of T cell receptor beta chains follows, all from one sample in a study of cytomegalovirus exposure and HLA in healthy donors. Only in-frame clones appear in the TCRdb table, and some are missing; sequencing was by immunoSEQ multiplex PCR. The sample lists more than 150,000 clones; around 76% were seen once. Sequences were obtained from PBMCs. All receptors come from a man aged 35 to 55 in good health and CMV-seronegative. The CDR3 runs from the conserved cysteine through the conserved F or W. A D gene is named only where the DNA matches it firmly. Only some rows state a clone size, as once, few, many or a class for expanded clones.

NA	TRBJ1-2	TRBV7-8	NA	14	TGTGCCAGCAGCTTAGTAGGAGGGAGTTATGGCTACACCTTC	CASSLVGGSYGYTF
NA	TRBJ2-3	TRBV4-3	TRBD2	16	TGCGCCAGCAGCCAAGATGGACTAGCGGGCACAGATACGCAGTATTTT	CASSQDGLAGTDTQYF
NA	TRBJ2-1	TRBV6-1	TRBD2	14	TGTGCCAGCCTAGGGACTAGCGGGAGGTATGAGCAGTTCTTC	CASLGTSGRYEQFF
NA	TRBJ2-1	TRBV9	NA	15	TGTGCCAGCAGCGCTGCTGGGAGCTCCTACAATGAGCAGTTCTTC	CASSAAGSSYNEQFF
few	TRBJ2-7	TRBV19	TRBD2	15	TGTGCCAGTAGTGCTTCTAGCGGGGGGGCTTGGGAGCAGTACTTC	CASSASSGGAWEQYF
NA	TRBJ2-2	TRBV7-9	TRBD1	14	TGTGCCAGCAGCGCGGACAGGGGGACCGGGGAGCTGTTTTTT	CASSADRGTGELFF
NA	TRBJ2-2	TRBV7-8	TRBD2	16	TGTGCCAGCAGCTTAGTTGCGGGAGCGAACACCGGGGAGCTGTTTTTT	CASSLVAGANTGELFF
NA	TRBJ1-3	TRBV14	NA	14	TGTGCCAGCAGCCAAGGGCCTTCTGGAAACACCATATATTTT	CASSQGPSGNTIYF
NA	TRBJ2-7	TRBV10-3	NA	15	TGTGCCATCAGTGAGCCCGAAAAGAGCTCCTACGAGCAGTACTTC	CAISEPEKSSYEQYF
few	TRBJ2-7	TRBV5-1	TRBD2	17	TGCGCCAGCAGCCACCCCGGGACTAGCGGGAGTTCCTACGAGCAGTACTTC	CASSHPGTSGSSYEQYF
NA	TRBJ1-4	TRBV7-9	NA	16	TGTGCCAGCAGCCAAGGCCTTGACAGCTTTAATGAAAAACTGTTTTTT	CASSQGLDSFNEKLFF
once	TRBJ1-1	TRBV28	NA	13	TGTGCCAGCAGTTTAGACAGGAGAACTGAAGCTTTCTTT	CASSLDRRTEAFF
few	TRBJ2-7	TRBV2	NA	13	TGTGCCAGCAGTGACTCTTACTCCTACGAGCAGTACTTC	CASSDSYSYEQYF
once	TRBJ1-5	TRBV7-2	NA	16	TGTGCCAGCAGCGCCCGCGGGACCGTCAGCAATCAGCCCCAGCATTTT	CASSARGTVSNQPQHF
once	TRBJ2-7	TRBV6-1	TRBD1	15	TGTGCCAGCAGTGAATCTACAGGGGGTGTATACGAGCAGTACTTC	CASSESTGGVYEQYF
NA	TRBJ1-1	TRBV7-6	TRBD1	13	TGTGCCAGCAAGGACAGGGGGCGGGAGGAAGCTTTCTTT	CASKDRGREEAFF
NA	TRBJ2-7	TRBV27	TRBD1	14	TGTGCCAGCCGCCGACAGGGGGCTACCTACGAGCAGTACTTC	CASRRQGATYEQYF
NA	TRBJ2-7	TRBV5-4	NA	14	TGTGCCAGCAGCTTTGGCGGACAGTTCTACGAGCAGTACTTC	CASSFGGQFYEQYF
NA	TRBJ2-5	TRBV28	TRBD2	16	TGTGCCAGCAGTTTGAATAGCGGGGGGATCCAAGAGACCCAGTACTTC	CASSLNSGGIQETQYF
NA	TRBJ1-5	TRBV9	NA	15	TGTGCCAGCAGCGTAGCTCCGGTCCGGGGGGAGCCCCAGCATTTT	CASSVAPVRGEPQHF
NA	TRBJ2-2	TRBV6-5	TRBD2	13	TGTGCCAGCAGAACTAGCGGGGGCGGGGAGCTGTTTTTT	CASRTSGGGELFF
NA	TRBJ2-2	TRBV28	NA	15	TGTGCCAGCAGTTTTTCCAAGTTTGGAGTCGGGGAGCTGTTTTTT	CASSFSKFGVGELFF
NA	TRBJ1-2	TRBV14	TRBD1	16	TGTGCCAGCAGCCCAGGGACAGGACATCTTAACTATGGCTACACCTTC	CASSPGTGHLNYGYTF
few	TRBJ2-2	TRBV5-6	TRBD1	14	TGTGCCAGCCGCCGGGACAGAGGCACCGGGGAGCTGTTTTTT	CASRRDRGTGELFF
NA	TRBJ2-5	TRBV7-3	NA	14	TGTGCCAGCAGCTTATCGGGAATCCAAGAGACCCAGTACTTC	CASSLSGIQETQYF
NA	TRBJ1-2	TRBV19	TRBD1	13	TGTGCCAGTAGTATGACAGGGAACTATGGCTACACCTTC	CASSMTGNYGYTF